The sequence of this T cell receptor beta chain was determined in a study of blood T cells in healthy people across ages. Study-wide results and limits: There was no known CMV status for donors, so expanded clonotype changes were possibly confounded.

Isolating PBMCs gave at least 6 million of these cells per sample. Combining a sample-barcoded 5' primer with a J-beta primer mix, a second PCR ran for roughly 6 to 11 cycles. Using its own MiXCR run on the 5' RACE reads, TCRdb lists one record per CDR3 protein. The table lists 700,000 or so distinct CDR3 sequences, 40% to 45% of them singletons, with around 30% in the top ten. To note about this clonotype: Its antigen is not identified.

CDR1 and CDR2 (germline): LGHDT, YNNKEL (reference sequence). The CDR3 spans 14 residues. V was clipped by 1 base and J by 1 base, with 7 bases between them. The source is an elderly man in good health. J is TRBJ1-2 and V is TRBV3-1, with D uncertain. The specimen was blood. CDR3 in amino acids: CASSQGQSNYGYTF. The CDR3, as DNA: TGTGCCAGCAGCCAAGGGCAGAGTAACTATGGCTACACCTTC. The full variable domain, completed using reference TRBV3-1 and TRBJ1-2, is DTAVSQTPKYLVTQMGNDKSIKCEQNLGHDTMYWYKQDSKKFLKIMFSYNNKELIINETVPNRFSPKSPDKAHLNLHINSLELGDSAVYFCASSQGQSNYGYTFGSGTRLTVV.